This T cell receptor beta chain was sequenced in a study of blood T cell repertoires in COVID-19. Study details: Samples representing acute and convalescent COVID-19 were sourced from the United States, Italy and Spain. PBMCs, B-cell-depleted T cells, or T cells were the source of the cDNA or gDNA that made up the material.

CDR3 size: 17 residues. In the study's own analysis: Nucleated cell counts were estimated from reference gene primer amplification. The protocol was immunoSEQ multiplex PCR, while the TCRdb copy is restricted to in-frame clones and leaves out a portion. The DNA gave D and trimming, while V, J and clone size come from that table. The sample lists 250,000 to 350,000 clones, about 85% seen once, with 0.7% to 0.9% in the top ten. The sequencing input was peripheral blood. This chain connects TRBV12-2 to TRBJ1-6; TRBD1, the table's D call, was not compared with the DNA. TRBV12-2 is given as a pseudogene. The TCR originated in a human donor with COVID-19, enrolled during active disease. The donor label of this sample is uncertain. Here the CDR3 DNA reads TGTGCAAGTCGCTTAGGTGGGACACGCTCCTATAATTCACCCCTCCACTTT. As protein: CASRLGGTRSYNSPLHF.